Presented here are 5 T cell receptor beta chains from one specimen sequenced in a study of blood T cell repertoires in COVID-19. Here immunoSEQ multiplex PCR was the method, and the copy in TCRdb shows in-frame clones only, minus some. The table lists some 110,000 clones, about four fifths of them singletons. The sequencing sample was made of peripheral blood. The source is a man at least 80 years old with acute or convalescent COVID-19.

The chain uses TRBV30 and TRBJ1-2; unclear D gene. V was shortened by 4 bases and J by 7 bases, with 10 bases between the two germline ends. The V gene's germline CDR1 is GTSNPN and CDR2 SVGIG (reference sequence). CDR3 length: 11 residues. CDR3 protein: CAWTRSGGYTF. In DNA form, the CDR3 reads TGTGCCTGGACCCGCTCGGGTGGCTACACCTTC.

The chain combines TRBV4-1 with TRBJ1-5; 7 nucleotides match TRBD1. The CDR3 is made up of 16 amino acids. CDR1 is MGHRA and CDR2 is YSYEKL in the germline V gene. The trim removed 1 base at V and 3 bases at J, leaving 6 bases unmatched. DNA for the CDR3: TGCGCCAGCAGCCAAGGGTACAGGGGTTTCAATCAGCCCCAGCATTTT. Translated, it gives CASSQGYRGFNQPQHF.

The CDR3 DNA is TGCGCCAGCAGCGAGACAGGGCCCCAGTACTTC. It codes for CASSETGPQYF. The chain uses TRBV5-1 and TRBJ2-5; TRBD1 matches at 7 bases. The germline V gene has CDR1 SGHRS and CDR2 YFSETQ. Trimming cost V 4 bases and J 9 bases; bases outside gene matches: 3. The CDR3 is 11 amino acids.

This chain connects TRBV24-1 to TRBJ2-4; TRBD1 matches 8 bases. This CDR3 is 16 amino acids long. Germline CDR1 reads KGHDR; CDR2 reads SFDVKD. V shed 2 bases and J 3 bases; nucleotides not matched to a gene: 5. The CDR3 reads CATSDWTGTGKNIQYF. The CDR3, as DNA: TGTGCCACCAGTGATTGGACAGGGACGGGCAAAAACATTCAGTACTTC.

The J gene is TRBJ1-2, the V gene TRBV19; D is undetermined. The CDR3 contains 14 residues. Germline CDR1 is LNHDA and CDR2 is SQIVND (reference sequence). V was trimmed by 3 bases and J by 3 bases, leaving 11 bases between them. Written as DNA, the CDR3 is TGTGCCAGTAGTATTGGGCAGACGTACTATGGCTACACCTTC. Translating it yields CASSIGQTYYGYTF.